This T cell receptor (beta chain) stems from a study of shared clonotypes between healthy human individuals. The repertoire was sequenced with immunoSEQ multiplex PCR; TCRdb's copy has only in-frame clones and lacks some. In the table there are hundreds of thousands of clones, 70% to 80% of which are singletons. Within Nashville, Tennessee resided all donors, each a Caucasian adult. Germline loops: CDR1 LNHDA, CDR2 SQIVND (reference sequence). The ends lost 4 bases at V and 0 bases at J; junction bases unmatched: 5. The CDR3 contains 17 residues. The chain employs TRBV19 and TRBJ2-6; TRBD1 aligns across 8 bases. The specimen was PBMCs. The clonotype originates from a woman aged 40 to 49 in good health. Some clones in this sample may be carry-over from other donors' samples. The chain's CDR3 is CASSTDREISGANVLTF. As DNA, the CDR3 is TGTGCCAGTAGTACGGACAGGGAGATCTCTGGGGCCAACGTCCTGACTTTC.